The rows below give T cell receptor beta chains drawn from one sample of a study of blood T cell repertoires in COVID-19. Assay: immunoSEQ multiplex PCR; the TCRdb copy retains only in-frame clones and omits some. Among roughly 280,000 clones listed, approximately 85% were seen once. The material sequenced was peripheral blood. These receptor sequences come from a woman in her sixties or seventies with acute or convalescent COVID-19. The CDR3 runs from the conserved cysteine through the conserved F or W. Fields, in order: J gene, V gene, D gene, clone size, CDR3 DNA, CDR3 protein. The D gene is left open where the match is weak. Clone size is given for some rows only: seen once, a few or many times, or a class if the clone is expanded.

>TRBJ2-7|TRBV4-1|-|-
TGCGCCAGCAGAAAACAGGGTACCTACGAGCAGTACTTC
CASRKQGTYEQYF
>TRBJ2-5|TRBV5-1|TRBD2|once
TGCGCCAGCAGCCTGGGGACTAGCGGGGGGCAAGAGACCCAGTACTTC
CASSLGTSGGQETQYF
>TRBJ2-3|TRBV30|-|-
TGTGCCTGGAGAGACCCGGGAGCCGAACGCACAGATACGCAGTATTTT
CAWRDPGAERTDTQYF
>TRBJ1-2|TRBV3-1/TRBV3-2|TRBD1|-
TGTGCCAGCAGCCTTAGGACAGGGGGCGGCTACACCTTC
CASSLRTGGGYTF
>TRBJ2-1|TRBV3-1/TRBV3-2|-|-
TGTGCCAGCAGCCAAGGGAGGGGGCCACTTCATGAGCAGTTCTTC
CASSQGRGPLHEQFF
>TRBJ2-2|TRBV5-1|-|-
TGCGCCAGCAGCTCAAAGCCCCAGGGGAACACCGGGGAGCTGTTTTTT
CASSSKPQGNTGELFF
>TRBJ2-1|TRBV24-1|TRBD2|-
TGTGCCACCAGTGATTCTAGCGGGGGGCCAGAGCAGTTCTTC
CATSDSSGGPEQFF
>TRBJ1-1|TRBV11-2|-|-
TGTGCCAGCAGCTTTAGGGGGGGGACCACTGAAGCTTTCTTT
CASSFRGGTTEAFF
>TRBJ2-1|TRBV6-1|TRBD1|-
TGTGCCAGCAGTGAAGCGGGGGGACAGGTCAACAATGAGCAGTTCTTC
CASSEAGGQVNNEQFF
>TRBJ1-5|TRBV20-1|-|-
TGCAGTGCTAGTGCGGTCAATCAGCCCCAGCATTTT
CSASAVNQPQHF
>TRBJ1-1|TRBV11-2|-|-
TGTGCCAGCAGCTCTCACACTGAAGCTTTCTTT
CASSSHTEAFF
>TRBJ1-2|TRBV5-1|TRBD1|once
TGCGCCAGCAGCTTGAGGACAGGGAGAGACAACTATGGCTACACCTTC
CASSLRTGRDNYGYTF
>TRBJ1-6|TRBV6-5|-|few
TGTGCCAGCAGTTGGAGGGGTAATTCACCCCTCCACTTT
CASSWRGNSPLHF
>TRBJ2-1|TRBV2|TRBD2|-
TGTGCCAGCAAGAGGACTAGCTCTGGGGGAAATGAGCAGTTCTTC
CASKRTSSGGNEQFF
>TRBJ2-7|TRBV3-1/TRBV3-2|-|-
TGTGCCAGCAAGGGCAGGGCCCACTCCTACGAGCAGTACTTC
CASKGRAHSYEQYF
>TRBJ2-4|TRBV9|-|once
TGTGCCAGCAGCCCCGGGTCAGCCAAAAACATTCAGTACTTC
CASSPGSAKNIQYF
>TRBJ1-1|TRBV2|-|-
TGTGCCAGCAGAGAACAGGAACTGAACACTGAAGCTTTCTTT
CASREQELNTEAFF
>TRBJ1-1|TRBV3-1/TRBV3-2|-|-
TGTGCCAGCAGCCAAGTCCAGGGGCGAGCTTTCTTT
CASSQVQGRAFF
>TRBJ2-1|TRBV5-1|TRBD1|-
TGCGCCAGCAGACAGACAGGGACCTCCTACAATGAGCAGTTCTTC
CASRQTGTSYNEQFF
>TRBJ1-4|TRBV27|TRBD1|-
TGTGCCAGCAGTCGAATTGGTAGGGGGCGCGGGCGCGGGGAAAAACTGTTTTTT
CASSRIGRGRGRGEKLFF
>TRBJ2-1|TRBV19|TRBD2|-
TGTGCCAGTAGGGAGGGAGGGAGAGGCAATGAGCAGTTCTTC
CASREGGRGNEQFF
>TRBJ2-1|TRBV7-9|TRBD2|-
TGTGCCAGCAGCCAGGTGAGGCTAGCGGCGGATGAGCAGTTCTTC
CASSQVRLAADEQFF
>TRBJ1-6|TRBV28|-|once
TGTGCCAGCAGGGAGACCTTTGGATCACCCCTCCACTTT
CASRETFGSPLHF
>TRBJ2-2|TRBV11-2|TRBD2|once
TGTGCCAGCAGCTCTCCGAGACTAGCGGGGGCGGACGGGGAGCTGTTTTTT
CASSSPRLAGADGELFF
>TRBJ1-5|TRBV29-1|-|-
TGCAGCGTTGCGGAGAATAGCAATCAGCCCCAGCATTTT
CSVAENSNQPQHF
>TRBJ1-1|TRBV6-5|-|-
TGTGCCAGCAGTTACTCGGGTACAGGGTTAGAAGCTTTCTTT
CASSYSGTGLEAFF
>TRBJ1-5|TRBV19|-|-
TGTGCCAGTAGTACCCGTAATCAGCCCCAGCATTTT
CASSTRNQPQHF